One and the same sample provided the 18 T cell receptor beta chains below, sequenced in a study of tumor-infiltrating lymphocytes in primary liver carcinoma. From roughly 470 ng total RNA, TCR beta cDNA was generated with a primer in the constant region. Slightly modified ARM-PCR, run as three nested multiplex PCR rounds, produced the TCR beta libraries. For about 11 cycles apiece, the opening two PCR rounds ran with TRBV1-TRBV30 forward primers and a C-beta reverse primer. TCRdb recomputed calls from the multiplex PCR reads with MiXCR, one row per CDR3 protein. The repertoire holds approximately 76,000 distinct CDR3 sequences, with about two thirds as singletons. It was from about 21-30 mg of unsorted bulk tissue that RNA and DNA were co-extracted. The sample taken for sequencing was liver tumor tissue from sampling region 4. The subset was: tumor region T4, right-lateral pole. These TCRs come from a woman aged 60 to 75 with primary liver carcinoma and hepatitis B virus infection.

Only a few counts were recorded for this clonotype. The germline gene is not matched at one end of the junction; a read error may be the cause. The chain carries TRBV11-3 and TRBJ2-1; 9 positions agree with TRBD2. CDR3 length: 15 amino acids. CDR1 and CDR2 from the germline V gene are SGHNT and YENEEA. The CDR3 region has the DNA TGTGTCAGCAGCTTAGTAGGCGGGAGGGTGGGTGAGCAGTTCTTC. It is translated as CVSSLVGGRVGEQFF.

The genes are TRBV11-3 and TRBJ2-3; D may be TRBD1 or TRBD2 (7 bases each). Per germline, CDR1 SGHNT and CDR2 YENEEA. Between the trimmed V and J ends, which lost 5 bases and 4 bases, there was a span of 25 bases. This CDR3 has 18 residues. CDR3 residues: CASSQLSGTVTSSDTQYF. The CDR3 nucleotides are TGTGCCAGCAGCCAGCTATCCGGGACAGTGACTAGCTCAGATACGCAGTATTTT.

This clonotype was seen only once. This CDR3 fails to terminate in the conserved phenylalanine or tryptophan, so it likely reflects a read error. The chain has TRBV6-6 and TRBJ1-5; no firm D call. Germline CDR1 MNHNY, CDR2 SVGAGI (reference sequence). The CDR3 contains 15 residues. Here the CDR3 DNA reads TGTGCCAGCAATTACCCGGCCGGGGGCAATCAGCCCCAGCATTCT. Protein product: CASNYPAGGNQPQHS.

In this sample, this clonotype turned up many times. The rearrangement joins TRBV6-5 to TRBJ1-1; D gene unclear. Germline CDR1 and CDR2: MNHEY and SVGAGI. V was trimmed by 2 bases and J by 5 bases, leaving 12 bases between them. The CDR3 loop spans 14 amino acids. In nucleotides, the CDR3 is TGTGCCAGCAGTTACGTCCTAGGGATTACTGAAGCTTTCTTT. The encoded protein is CASSYVLGITEAFF.

This clonotype was picked up one time. A much larger clone lies a single base off, so this may be a read error. The chain uses TRBV30 and TRBJ2-3, with D perhaps matching TRBD1 (6 bases). The CDR3 length is 14 residues. Trimming removed 3 bases at V and 1 base at J, with 11 bases between. Germline loops: CDR1 GTSNPN, CDR2 SVGIG (reference sequence). The CDR3: CAWSGAGGTDTQYF. CDR3 nucleotide sequence: TGTGCCTGGAGCGGGGCAGGGGGCACAGATACGCAGTATTTT. Supplemented by reference TRBV30 and TRBJ2-3, the full variable domain reads SQTIHQWPATLVQPVGSPLSLECTVEGTSNPNLYWYRQAAGRGLQLLFYSVGIGQISSEVPQNLSASRPQDRQFILSSKKLLLSDSGFYLCAWSGAGGTDTQYFGPGTRLTVL.

To note about this clonotype: This sequence may be a read error, since a much larger clone differs from it by one base. This is likely a read error, given that the CDR3 carries no conserved phenylalanine or tryptophan at its end. This chain links TRBV5-1 with TRBJ2-1, with D perhaps matching TRBD2 (6 bases). V gave up 0 bases and J gave up 8 bases, with 9 bases separating them. Germline V lookup: CDR1 SGHRS, CDR2 YFSETQ. The CDR3 covers 13 residues. CDR3 loop: CASSLAGLYEQFL. The CDR3 nucleotides read TGCGCCAGCAGCTTGGCGGGACTTTATGAGCAGTTCTTA.

With regard to this clonotype: Being one base from a much bigger clone, this may be a read error. This likely comes from a read error, as the CDR3 has no conserved phenylalanine or tryptophan at its end. The V call is TRBV28, the J call TRBJ2-3; the match to TRBD2 covers 14 bases. Unmatched junction bases numbered 6, after V lost 4 bases and J lost 6 bases. Germline CDR1 is MDHEN and CDR2 is SYDVKM. The length of the CDR3 is 16 residues. CDR3 sequence reads: CASSSTRTSGRDTQYY. Here the CDR3 DNA reads TGTGCCAGCAGTTCCACGAGGACTAGCGGGAGGGATACGCAGTATTAT.

Of note for this clonotype: Mismatch with germline at one junction end may stem from a read error. This rearrangement joins TRBV11-2 to TRBJ2-3; D gene ambiguous. The CDR3 is 13 amino acids. Germline assignment: CDR1 SGHAT and CDR2 FQNNGV. Here the CDR3 reads CASRLDRGDTQRF. DNA for the CDR3: TGTGCCAGCAGGTTAGATCGAGGAGATACGCAGCGTTTT.

This clonotype was seen at least ten times. The V call is TRBV5-1, the J call TRBJ2-2; possibly TRBD1 for D (5 bases). Germline-derived CDR1 and CDR2 are SGHRS and YFSETQ. CDR3 length equals 14 residues. The V and J ends lost 2 bases and 1 base respectively, with 6 bases between them. CDR3: CASSFQGNTGELFF. The CDR3 DNA is TGCGCCAGCAGCTTTCAGGGGAACACCGGGGAGCTGTTTTTT.

This clonotype was picked up a small number of times. The gene calls are TRBV19 and TRBJ2-2; 7 bases map to TRBD1. The CDR3 is 13 amino acids. CDR1 is LNHDA and CDR2 is SQIVND in the germline V gene (reference sequence). V lost 5 bases and J lost 7; bases outside the gene matches: 4. The CDR3 here is CASSPRDSGELFF. Written as DNA, the CDR3 is TGTGCCAGTAGTCCCCGGGACAGCGGGGAGCTGTTTTTT. Full variable domain (outside the CDR3, taken from reference TRBV19 and TRBJ2-2): DGGITQSPKYLFRKEGQNVTLSCEQNLNHDAMYWYRQDPGQGLRLIYYSQIVNDFQKGDIAEGYSVSREKKESFPLTVTSAQKNPTAFYLCASSPRDSGELFFGEGSRLTVL.

The chain couples TRBV14 to TRBJ2-1, with D perhaps assigned TRBD1 or TRBD2 (5 bases each). The CDR3 totals 15 residues. The germline V gene has CDR1 SGHDN and CDR2 FVKESK. The DNA for the CDR3 is TGTGCTAACAGCCCCCAGGGAGTGTGGGCCAATGAGCAGTTCTTC. This sequence encodes CANSPQGVWANEQFF.

This clonotype was seen a few times. The chain has TRBV14 and TRBJ2-1, with D perhaps TRBD2 (5 bases). This CDR3 is built from 16 residues. Germline V gives CDR1 SGHDN, CDR2 FVKESK. With 1 base removed from V and 6 bases from J, the gap between germline ends came to 16 bases. CDR3 amino acids: CASSQVFSSTTNEQFF. The CDR3, as DNA: TGTGCCAGCAGCCAAGTCTTTTCTAGCACTACCAATGAGCAGTTCTTC.

Concerning this clonotype: This may stem from a read error, because a much larger clone lies one nucleotide away. The chain links TRBV28 to TRBJ1-2; D gene ambiguous. Germline V gene data show CDR1 as MDHEN and CDR2 as SYDVKM. CDR3 length: 12 residues. V was shortened by 9 bases and J by 6 bases, with 14 bases between the two germline ends. The CDR3 DNA sequence: TGTGCCAGGGCAACTTTTAGGGATGGCTACACCTTC. This gives the protein CARATFRDGYTF.

Regarding this clonotype: One end of the junction is discordant with germline, which a read error may explain. The chain employs TRBV6-6 and TRBJ1-5, with 10 nucleotides matching TRBD1. Looked up from germline, CDR1 is MNHNY and CDR2 is SVGAGI (reference sequence). CDR3 length equals 15 residues. In DNA, the CDR3 is TGTGCCAGCAACCGTGGACAGGGGGGCAATCAGCCTCAGCATTTT. This codes for CASNRGQGGNQPQHF.

For this clonotype: This CDR3 fails to terminate in the conserved phenylalanine or tryptophan, so it likely reflects a read error. This sequence joins TRBV11-2 and TRBJ1-1; 7 bases agree with TRBD1. There are 16 residues in the CDR3. The germline CDR1 and CDR2 sequences are SGHAT and FQNNGV. Trimming at V came to 7 bases and at J to 6 bases, leaving 17 bases not matched to a gene. CDR3 bases: TGTGCCAGCAACTCAGGGGGGGGCGCGGGAAAAGCTGAAGCTTTCCTT. It yields the protein CASNSGGGAGKAEAFL.

This clonotype was recorded many times. The chain carries TRBV30 and TRBJ1-2; D gene uncertain. The V gene lost 0 bases and the J gene lost 8 bases, with 16 bases spanning the gap. Germline values: CDR1 GTSNPN, CDR2 SVGIG (reference sequence). The CDR3 covers 14 residues. The CDR3 loop is CAWSVDLGSQGYTF. DNA for the CDR3: TGTGCCTGGAGTGTAGATTTGGGCAGCCAAGGCTACACCTTC.

This clonotype was counted ten times or more. This rearrangement joins TRBV4-2 to TRBJ2-3, with 16 positions matching TRBD2. This CDR3 region has 17 residues. V was pared by 1 base and J by 7 bases, with 5 bases of the junction left unmatched. Germline V CDR1 and CDR2: LGHNA, YNFKEQ. CDR3 loop: CASSQVGLAGGPNTQYF. The CDR3 DNA reads TGTGCCAGCAGCCAAGTGGGACTAGCGGGAGGGCCGAATACGCAGTATTTT.

The chain uses TRBV19 and TRBJ1-1, with TRBD1 matching 10 bases. CDR1 is LNHDA and CDR2 is SQIVND in the germline V gene (reference sequence). With V trimmed by 10 bases and J by 0 bases, 17 bases remained unmatched. The length of the CDR3 is 18 residues. The CDR3 protein is CATSPDSRTGGLNTEAFF. The CDR3 DNA reads as TGTGCCACCTCACCTGACAGTCGGACAGGGGGTCTGAACACTGAAGCTTTCTTT. The variable domain in full, completed from reference TRBV19 and TRBJ1-1, reads DGGITQSPKYLFRKEGQNVTLSCEQNLNHDAMYWYRQDPGQGLRLIYYSQIVNDFQKGDIAEGYSVSREKKESFPLTVTSAQKNPTAFYLCATSPDSRTGGLNTEAFFGQGTRLTVV.